Shown below are 28 T cell receptor beta chains from a single sample sequenced in a study of glioma-infiltrating T cells after dendritic cell vaccination. Assay: immunoSEQ multiplex PCR; the TCRdb copy retains only in-frame clones and omits some. The top ten hold roughly 2.2% of the sample, which has tens of thousands of clones, approximately 80% seen once. Sequences were derived from blood, sampled before dendritic cell vaccination. The receptor source for this set is a human donor with glioblastoma.

The rearrangement links TRBV2 to TRBJ1-1; D unresolved. From germline, CDR1 is SNHLY and CDR2 FYNNEI. V shed 11 bases and J shed 0 bases, with 16 bases lying between them. This CDR3 is built from 14 residues. Written as DNA, the CDR3 is TGTGCCGGCCAGGTGGGAGGCATGAACACTGAAGCTTTCTTT. It codes for CAGQVGGMNTEAFF.

This chain uses TRBV5-5 with TRBJ2-5; 7 nucleotides agree with TRBD1. The CDR3 totals 16 residues. Germline CDR1 reads SGHKS; CDR2 reads YYEKEE (reference sequence). The J segment lost 4 bases and the V segment lost 0 bases, leaving 9 bases of the junction unmatched. The CDR3, as DNA: TGTGCCAGCAGCTTGGCCAGGGGACAGATCCCAGAGACCCAGTACTTC. It translates to CASSLARGQIPETQYF. The entire variable domain, with the rest obtained from reference TRBV5-5 and TRBJ2-5, is as follows: DAGVTQSPTHLIKTRGQQVTLRCSPISGHKSVSWYQQVLGQGPQFIFQYYEKEERGRGNFPDRFSARQFPNYSSELNVNALLLGDSALYLCASSLARGQIPETQYFGPGTRLLVL.

V usage is TRBV7-9 and J usage is TRBJ1-4; 12 bases are a match to TRBD1. Germline CDR1 SEHNR, CDR2 FQNEAQ (reference sequence). This CDR3 contains 14 residues. Trimming removed 5 bases from V and 9 bases from J; junction bases left unmatched: 4. CDR3 sequence (DNA): TGTGCCAGCAGCCCCGGGACAGGGGGCAAAAAACTGTTTTTT. Translation: CASSPGTGGKKLFF.

The chain has TRBV6-5 and TRBJ2-6; the D gene is possibly TRBD1 (6 bases). The CDR3 runs to 15 residues. Looked up from germline, CDR1 is MNHEY and CDR2 is SVGAGI. Trimming left V 5 bases short and J 0 bases short, with 8 bases between. Here the CDR3 DNA reads TGTGCCAGCAGTAGGGGGTTCTCTGGGGCCAACGTCCTGACTTTC. Its translation is CASSRGFSGANVLTF.

This clone is medium-sized within its sample. The chain couples TRBV19 to TRBJ2-7, with 7 bases fitting TRBD1. This CDR3 has 14 residues. Trimming took 3 bases from V and 2 from J; bases not matched to a gene: 4. Germline V gene data show CDR1 as LNHDA and CDR2 as SQIVND (reference sequence). The CDR3 reads CASSIGQGAYEQYF. The CDR3 DNA sequence: TGTGCCAGTAGTATCGGTCAGGGGGCCTACGAGCAGTACTTC.

This chain connects TRBV7-8 to TRBJ1-4; D not resolved. V lost 1 base and J lost 2, with 11 bases in between. The CDR3 consists of 16 residues. Germline V gene data show CDR1 as SGHVS and CDR2 as FQNEAQ. The CDR3 protein is CASSLGLGLTNEKLFF. CDR3 DNA: TGTGCCAGCAGCTTAGGGCTAGGTTTGACTAATGAAAAACTGTTTTTT.

The chain joins TRBV4-1 to TRBJ1-1; D is perhaps TRBD1 (6 bases). V shed 4 bases and J shed 3 bases, with 15 bases lying between them. Germline CDR1 and CDR2: MGHRA and YSYEKL. This CDR3 comprises 15 residues. CDR3 bases: TGCGCCAGCAGCCCCGAGGGGGGGAGGGACACTGAAGCTTTCTTT. It translates to CASSPEGGRDTEAFF.

CDR3: CASSFSAGAYNEQFF. In nucleotides, the CDR3 is TGCGCCAGCAGCTTTTCAGCGGGCGCCTACAATGAGCAGTTCTTC. The chain joins TRBV5-1 to TRBJ2-1; weak D call: TRBD2 (6 bases). The CDR3 sequence is 15 residues long. Trimming removed 2 bases at V and 2 bases at J, with 11 bases between. The V gene's germline CDR1 is SGHRS and CDR2 YFSETQ.

This chain joins TRBV9 and TRBJ1-2; D unclear. The germline V and J ends were trimmed by 2 bases and 6 bases, with 14 bases remaining between them. This CDR3 comprises 14 residues. Germline CDR1 is SGDLS and CDR2 is YYNGEE. In DNA form, the CDR3 reads TGTGCCAGCAGCGTGAGAGGAGCCGGGGATGGCTACACCTTC. This encodes CASSVRGAGDGYTF.

This chain joins TRBV15 and TRBJ2-5; 7 nucleotides agree with TRBD2. CDR3 length equals 14 residues. J was trimmed by 5 bases and V by 0 bases; bases with no gene match: 3. Germline V CDR1 and CDR2: LNHNV, YYDKDF (reference sequence). CDR3 coding DNA: TGTGCCACCAGCAGAGATCGGGGGGTTGAGACCCAGTACTTC. This sequence encodes CATSRDRGVETQYF.

The genes are TRBV5-1 and TRBJ2-5, with D unclear. Per germline, CDR1 SGHRS and CDR2 YFSETQ. Trimming pared 3 bases from V and 4 bases from J, leaving 22 bases between. The CDR3 contains 17 residues. The CDR3 DNA is TGCGCCAGCAGCTCATATGAAATACCACGCTACAGAGAGACCCAGTACTTC. Translated: CASSSYEIPRYRETQYF.

The rearrangement uses TRBV6-5 and TRBJ1-2; 10 bases line up with TRBD1. The CDR3 contains 15 residues. V shed 0 bases and J 8 bases; nucleotides not matched to a gene: 6. Germline V gene sequence: CDR1 MNHEY, CDR2 SVGAGI. The CDR3 sequence: CASSYSRDRGRGYTF. The CDR3 DNA is TGTGCCAGCAGTTACTCAAGGGACAGGGGAAGAGGCTACACCTTC.

This chain joins TRBV13 and TRBJ1-1; 7 bases are shared with TRBD1. The V gene end was trimmed by 5 bases and the J gene end by 4 bases; junction bases not matched to a gene: 7. This CDR3 has 14 amino acids. CDR1 is PRHDT, CDR2 FYEKMQ, per germline (reference sequence). The CDR3 is CASSRGQVLTEAFF. As DNA, the CDR3 is TGTGCCAGCAGCCGCGGACAGGTCCTCACTGAAGCTTTCTTT.

This chain connects TRBV5-6 to TRBJ1-1; 7 bases map to TRBD1. The CDR3 spans 14 residues. The germline V gene has CDR1 SGHDT and CDR2 YYEEEE. V gave up 7 bases and J gave up 2 bases; unmatched junction bases: 8. The CDR3: CASLTIGGNTEAFF. CDR3 sequence (DNA): TGTGCCAGCCTGACAATAGGGGGCAACACTGAAGCTTTCTTT. The whole variable domain, filled in from reference TRBV5-6 and TRBJ1-1, reads DAGVTQSPTHLIKTRGQQVTLRCSPKSGHDTVSWYQQALGQGPQFIFQYYEEEERQRGNFPDRFSGHQFPNYSSELNVNALLLGDSALYLCASLTIGGNTEAFFGQGTRLTVV.

The rearrangement links TRBV5-5 to TRBJ1-2; D might be TRBD1 (6 bases). Germline V gives CDR1 SGHKS, CDR2 YYEKEE (reference sequence). V dropped 0 bases and J dropped 5 bases, with 14 bases sitting between them. This CDR3 has 15 residues. The DNA for the CDR3 is TGTGCCAGCAGCTTGGGGTCCGGACAGATTTATGGCTACACCTTC. Protein sequence: CASSLGSGQIYGYTF.

This chain links TRBV7-9 with TRBJ2-5, with TRBD2 matching over 7 bases. V trimming: 1 base; J trimming: 4 bases; junction bases outside the gene matches: 3. Germline V gene sequence: CDR1 SEHNR, CDR2 FQNEAQ (reference sequence). This CDR3 has 14 amino acids. CDR3 DNA sequence: TGTGCCAGCAGCTTAGGTCCTAGCGGAGAGACCCAGTACTTC. This encodes CASSLGPSGETQYF.

This clone is a singleton in its sample. V usage is TRBV28 and J usage is TRBJ2-1; a possible D gene is TRBD2 (5 bases). The CDR3 contains 15 residues. The germline V gene has CDR1 MDHEN and CDR2 SYDVKM. V was shortened by 4 bases and J by 0 bases, with 10 bases between the two germline ends. The chain's CDR3 is CASSSSGSSYNEQFF. The CDR3 region has the DNA TGTGCCAGCAGTTCGTCGGGGAGCTCCTACAATGAGCAGTTCTTC.

The rearrangement joins TRBV19 to TRBJ1-5; D remains ambiguous. Trimming removed 6 bases from V and 2 bases from J, with 14 bases in between. CDR1 is LNHDA and CDR2 is SQIVND in the germline V gene (reference sequence). The CDR3 contains 15 residues. CDR3 nucleotides: TGTGCCAGTAGCGGGATTAACGGCGGCAATCAGCCCCAGCATTTT. The encoded protein is CASSGINGGNQPQHF.

The chain employs TRBV14 and TRBJ2-5, with 10 bases matching TRBD2. Germline CDR1 and CDR2: SGHDN and FVKESK. V lost 1 base and J lost 5; bases outside the gene matches: 4. The CDR3 consists of 15 residues. The CDR3 bases are TGTGCCAGCAGCCAAGGAAGCGGGGGGGCTGAGACCCAGTACTTC. Translation gives CASSQGSGGAETQYF.

The chain couples TRBV12-5 to TRBJ1-1, with D possibly being TRBD1 (5 bases). The CDR3 loop spans 15 amino acids. Trimming cost V 4 bases and J 4 bases, with 16 bases left between them. CDR1 is LGHNT and CDR2 is FRNRAP in the germline V gene. CDR3 region: CASGSPGGRATEAFF. The CDR3 nucleotides read TGTGCTAGTGGTTCCCCGGGGGGTCGGGCCACTGAAGCTTTCTTT.

This clone came up once. The chain couples TRBV7-3 to TRBJ2-3, with D possibly matching TRBD1 (6 bases). The length of the CDR3 is 12 residues. Germline values: CDR1 SGHTA, CDR2 FQGTGA. Trimming shortened V by 5 bases and J by 11 bases, and 14 bases separated the two germline ends. The CDR3 loop reads CASSRVGAEQYF. CDR3 coding DNA: TGTGCCAGCAGCCGAGTGGGGGCGGAGCAGTATTTT.

The chain joins TRBV6-4 to TRBJ2-4, with 11 bases that match TRBD2. Germline V gene lookup returns CDR1 MRHNA and CDR2 SNTAGT. The CDR3 covers 17 residues. The ends lost 4 bases at V and 4 bases at J; junction bases unmatched: 9. CDR3 DNA: TGTGCCAGCAGTGGGCTAGCGGGGGGACCACGGAAAAACATTCAGTACTTC. Translated: CASSGLAGGPRKNIQYF.

The chain links TRBV27 to TRBJ1-4; no definite D call. The CDR3 is 15 residues long. V was cut by 5 bases and J by 5 bases, with 15 bases left in between. CDR1 and CDR2 (germline): MNHEY, SMNVEV (reference sequence). DNA for the CDR3: TGTGCCAGCAGTAGGAAGCGGGTGGGGAATGAAAAACTGTTTTTT. Translating it yields CASSRKRVGNEKLFF.

Here the CDR3 reads CASRNGQGDYTGYTF. CDR3 in DNA: TGTGCCAGCAGGAACGGACAGGGCGACTATACTGGCTACACCTTC. The chain employs TRBV2 and TRBJ1-2; 8 bases line up with TRBD1. The CDR3 extends over 15 amino acids. Germline assignment: CDR1 SNHLY and CDR2 FYNNEI. V shed 6 bases, J shed 7 bases, and the junction held 13 bases outside the gene matches.

The genes are TRBV5-1 and TRBJ1-4; 9 positions match TRBD1. The trim removed 1 base at V and 8 bases at J, leaving 6 bases unmatched. The CDR3 loop spans 15 amino acids. Germline CDR1 SGHRS, CDR2 YFSETQ. This CDR3 reads CASSLSATGGEKLFF. CDR3 nucleotides: TGCGCCAGCAGCTTGTCGGCGACAGGGGGAGAAAAACTGTTTTTT.

About this clone: One end of the junction is discordant with germline, which a read error may explain. The chain is built from TRBV18 and TRBJ1-2, with 9 bases fitting TRBD1. The CDR3 is 14 residues long. Germline values: CDR1 KGHSH, CDR2 LQKENI. The CDR3 is CASLMDRGDDPFFF. The DNA of the CDR3 is TGTGCCAGCCTAATGGACAGGGGCGATGATCCCTTCTTCTTC. Full variable domain (outside the CDR3, taken from reference TRBV18 and TRBJ1-2): NAGVMQNPRHLVRRRGQEARLRCSPMKGHSHVYWYRQLPEEGLKFMVYLQKENIIDESGMPKERFSAEFPKEGPSILRIQQVVRGDSAAYFCASLMDRGDDPFFFGSGTRLTVV.

The gene calls are TRBV5-1 and TRBJ2-5, with 8 bases lining up with TRBD1. Germline CDR1 SGHRS, CDR2 YFSETQ. J was trimmed by 1 base and V by 3 bases; bases with no gene match: 2. The CDR3 extends over 14 amino acids. CDR3 DNA sequence: TGCGCCAGCAGCTCAGGACAGGGCCAAGAGACCCAGTACTTC. Translation gives CASSSGQGQETQYF.

The chain is built from TRBV5-4 and TRBJ2-7; TRBD2 aligns across 8 bases. With V trimmed by 3 bases and J by 3 bases, 8 bases remained unmatched. CDR1 and CDR2 from the germline V gene are SGHNT and YYREEE (reference sequence). The CDR3 runs to 15 residues. CDR3 sequence reads: CASSYSGAPIYEQYV. The CDR3 DNA sequence: TGTGCCAGCAGCTATAGCGGGGCCCCTATCTACGAGCAGTACGTC.